This T cell receptor (beta chain) was sequenced for a study of T-cell memory formation after mild COVID-19. MiXCR was run by TCRdb on the 5' RACE reads, yielding one entry per CDR3 protein. The sample lists hundreds of thousands of distinct CDR3 sequences, 25% to 30% occurring once. This CDR3 is built from 16 residues. Unmatched junction bases numbered 5, after V lost 1 base and J lost 4 bases. This clonotype was seen a few times. The TCR originated in an adult woman who had mild COVID-19 (a few samples of this study predate the infection). Cell type and time point are not known. The chain is built from TRBV12-3 or TRBV12-4 and TRBJ2-3; 10 bases align to TRBD2. Sequenced sample: PBMCs or a T cell subset sorted from them (not recorded which). CDR3: CASSLGLAGAADTQYF. The CDR3 DNA reads TGTGCCAGCAGTTTAGGTCTAGCGGGGGCAGCAGATACGCAGTATTTT.